The subject of this entry is one TCR beta chain. Its antigen is undetermined. Per germline, CDR1 MGHRA and CDR2 YSYEKL. There are 16 residues in the CDR3. V lost 7 bases, J lost 4 bases, and 12 bases stayed unmatched. These data come from a study of cytomegalovirus exposure and HLA in healthy donors. Whole-study findings and limits: Later findings reportedly placed an Asian-associated ancestry cluster below the roughly 690-donor mean for N-insertions. Several V segments, TRBV6-2 and TRBV6-3 among them, could not be told apart and were dropped. Sequencing likely produced, as an artifact, a cluster of highly shared sequence variants.

Amplification used 60 Vbeta primers and 13 Jbeta primers. TCRdb's copy holds only in-frame clones and misses some; the assay was immunoSEQ multiplex PCR. Counted here are 200,000 to 250,000 clones, approximately 79% occurring once; the ten biggest clones make up 1.7%. The TCR was taken from a man in his fifties in good health and CMV-seronegative. The V call is TRBV4-1, the J call TRBJ2-2, with 7 positions matching TRBD2. The specimen sequenced was PBMCs. The CDR3 reads CASKPGASGSTGELFF. The CDR3, as DNA: TGCGCCAGCAAGCCTGGGGCTAGCGGAAGCACCGGGGAGCTGTTTTTT.